This T cell receptor (beta chain) was captured by sequencing in a study of CD8 T cells in Susac syndrome. An amount of RNA that ranged from roughly 0.5 to 1 ug was reverse transcribed with random hexamers. TCRdb analysed the immunoSEQ multiplex PCR reads with MiXCR anew, one entry per CDR3 protein. The data show approximately 270,000 distinct CDR3 sequences, 85% to 95% seen once. The germline gives CDR1 SEHNR, CDR2 FQNEAQ (reference sequence). The CDR3 has 14 amino acids. Germline trimming cut 5 bases from V and 8 bases from J; bases unmatched to any gene: 11. V is TRBV7-9 and J is TRBJ1-2, with 7 bases lining up with TRBD1. Sequenced material: CD4+ T cells from PBMCs. This sequence originates from a human donor with multiple sclerosis. The CDR3 coding sequence is TGTGCCAGCAGCCAGGGGGTACAAGCCTCCGGCTACACCTTC. Its protein product is CASSQGVQASGYTF.